Shown below are 22 T cell receptor beta chains from a single sample sequenced in a study of blood T cells in healthy people across ages. A sample-barcoded 5' primer and a J-beta primer mix were used in a second PCR of roughly 6 to 12 cycles. TCRdb fed the 5' RACE reads into MiXCR, producing one record per CDR3 protein. The profile shows 700,000 to 900,000 distinct CDR3 sequences, about 55% of them singletons. The sequenced sample consisted of blood. These receptors came from an elderly man in good health.

This clonotype was seen more than once but under ten times. The chain recombines TRBV5-1 with TRBJ2-5; no firm D call. The CDR3 has 11 amino acids. The V gene's germline CDR1 is SGHRS and CDR2 YFSETQ. Deletions cut 7 bases from V and 11 bases from J, with 15 bases between. In DNA form, the CDR3 reads TGCGCCAGCGGCCCTTCCAAGGCTCAGTACTTC. Translation: CASGPSKAQYF.

CDR3 loop: CASSEGTVAGAYEQYF. CDR3 sequence (DNA): TGTGCCAGCAGTGAAGGTACGGTAGCGGGAGCCTACGAGCAGTACTTC. The chain recombines TRBV6-1 with TRBJ2-7, with 9 bases matching TRBD2. The CDR3 is made up of 16 amino acids. V dropped 1 base and J dropped 2; count of bases not matched to a gene: 6. CDR1 is MNHNS and CDR2 is SASEGT in the germline V gene.

This clonotype has only one observation. The V gene is TRBV5-1, the J gene TRBJ1-1, with 8 nucleotides matching TRBD1. Germline V lookup: CDR1 SGHRS, CDR2 YFSETQ. The CDR3 extends over 18 amino acids. Unmatched junction bases numbered 10, after V lost 0 bases and J lost 0 bases. As DNA, the CDR3 is TGCGCCAGCAGCTTGGATGGTTGGACAGGGACCATGAACACTGAAGCTTTCTTT. The encoded protein is CASSLDGWTGTMNTEAFF.

Details on this clonotype: The germline gene is not matched at one end of the junction; a read error may be the cause. The CDR3 spells CAGSPGRSHNEQFF. CDR3 sequence (DNA): TGTGCCGGCAGTCCTGGCAGGAGCCACAATGAGCAGTTCTTC. The chain recombines TRBV6-2 or TRBV6-3 with TRBJ2-1; D is undetermined. The CDR3 length is 14 residues. Germline-derived CDR1 and CDR2 are MNHEY and SVGEGT.

This clonotype was seen more than once but under ten times. This rearrangement joins TRBV12-3 or TRBV12-4 to TRBJ2-1; D is perhaps TRBD2 (6 bases). The CDR3 is 14 amino acids. CDR3 in DNA: TGTGCTGGGGCAAGCGGGTCTACCTACAATGAGCAGTTCTTC. Its translation: CAGASGSTYNEQFF.

V gene TRBV6-6 combines with J gene TRBJ2-1; 8 bases are shared with TRBD2. With the DNA end fitting TRBJ2-7 better, the J assignment may be wrong. Germline CDR1 MNHNY, CDR2 SVGAGI (reference sequence). CDR3 size: 16 residues. CDR3 nucleotide sequence: TGTGCCAGCAGTTACTCGGCGGGAGGTAGAAACAATGAGCAGTACTTC. Protein sequence: CASSYSAGGRNNEQYF.

The J gene is TRBJ1-2, the V gene TRBV12-3 or TRBV12-4, with TRBD1 as a possible D gene (5 bases). V dropped 5 bases and J dropped 4 bases, with 14 bases sitting between them. The length of the CDR3 is 14 residues. CDR3 in amino acids: CASSRAGVRYGYTF. CDR3 sequence (DNA): TGTGCCAGCAGTCGCGCGGGGGTTCGCTATGGCTACACCTTC.

The rearrangement links TRBV5-5 to TRBJ2-3; 7 bases are a match to TRBD1. V lost 3 bases, J lost 14 bases, and 15 bases stayed unmatched. This CDR3 region has 14 residues. CDR1 is SGHKS and CDR2 is YYEKEE in the germline V gene (reference sequence). CDR3: CASSSTGPSRYAYF. The CDR3, as DNA: TGTGCCAGCAGCTCGACAGGGCCCTCACGGTACGCGTATTTT.

The chain carries TRBV2 and TRBJ1-1, with D possibly being TRBD1 (5 bases). Trimming removed 10 bases from V and 3 bases from J, with 12 bases in between. CDR3 length: 12 residues. Looked up from germline, CDR1 is SNHLY and CDR2 is FYNNEI. CDR3 protein: CATLVGDTEAFF. For the CDR3, the DNA is TGTGCCACGCTAGTGGGGGACACTGAAGCTTTCTTT.

The J gene is TRBJ2-7, the V gene TRBV6-2 or TRBV6-3; 10 bases fit TRBD2. The CDR3 has 15 amino acids. V lost 7 bases, J lost 5 bases, and 11 bases stayed unmatched. Germline CDR1 reads MNHEY; CDR2 reads SVGEGT. CDR3: CASTSSGSFLNEQYF. CDR3 sequence (DNA): TGTGCCAGCACCTCTAGCGGGAGTTTTTTAAACGAGCAGTACTTC.

A few counts support this clonotype. The chain recombines TRBV7-6 with TRBJ2-7; 9 bases agree with TRBD2. The germline gives CDR1 SGHVS, CDR2 FNYEAQ. This CDR3 is 17 amino acids long. The J segment lost 2 bases and the V segment lost 0 bases, leaving 8 bases of the junction unmatched. CDR3 DNA sequence: TGTGCCAGCAGCTTAGCGATTAGCGGGGGACAGCCCTACGAGCAGTACTTC. The encoded protein is CASSLAISGGQPYEQYF. The whole variable domain, remainder taken from reference TRBV7-6 and TRBJ2-7, is GAGVSQSPRYKVTKRGQDVALRCDPISGHVSLYWYRQALGQGPEFLTYFNYEAQQDKSGLPNDRFSAERPEGSISTLTIQRTEQRDSAMYRCASSLAISGGQPYEQYFGPGTRLTVT.

This chain links TRBV25-1 with TRBJ2-7, with 8 bases matching TRBD2. Germline trimming cut 3 bases from V and 4 bases from J; bases unmatched to any gene: 8. Looked up from germline, CDR1 is MGHDK and CDR2 is SYGVNS. CDR3 length: 15 amino acids. The CDR3 region is CASSEPSGLPYEQYF. The CDR3 DNA sequence: TGTGCCAGCAGTGAGCCTAGCGGGTTGCCGTACGAGCAGTACTTC.

V usage is TRBV24-1 and J usage is TRBJ1-2; D uncertain. Trimming left V 5 bases short and J 4 bases short, with 10 bases between. From germline, CDR1 is KGHDR and CDR2 SFDVKD. CDR3 size: 13 residues. CDR3 region: CATSGWGFYGYTF. The CDR3 DNA follows: TGTGCCACCAGTGGTTGGGGATTCTATGGCTACACCTTC.

The chain uses TRBV27 and TRBJ1-6; D gene uncertain. The CDR3 runs 13 residues. The germline V and J ends were trimmed by 0 bases and 9 bases, with 6 bases remaining between them. The V gene's germline CDR1 is MNHEY and CDR2 SMNVEV (reference sequence). As DNA, the CDR3 is TGTGCCAGCAGTTTATCCCCCTTTTCACCCCTCCACTTT. Encoded protein: CASSLSPFSPLHF.

This clonotype was detected once. The chain uses TRBV7-2 and TRBJ2-7; 8 bases align to TRBD2. V trimming: 1 base; J trimming: 2 bases; junction bases outside the gene matches: 10. Germline values: CDR1 SGHTA, CDR2 FQGNSA. The CDR3 covers 17 residues. This chain's CDR3 is CASSLGPREGVPYEQYF. The CDR3 nucleotides read TGTGCCAGCAGCTTAGGCCCCCGGGAGGGGGTCCCCTACGAGCAGTACTTC.

This sequence joins TRBV6-2 or TRBV6-3 and TRBJ2-7, with D unclear. The CDR3 contains 17 residues. Trimming shortened V by 0 bases and J by 7 bases, and 22 bases separated the two germline ends. CDR1 and CDR2 from the germline V gene are MNHEY and SVGEGT. The CDR3 DNA sequence: TGTGCCAGCAGTTACTCGCTGCCGGGCGGACCCTGCAATGAGCAGTACTTC. Translation gives CASSYSLPGGPCNEQYF.

The CDR3 nucleotides read TGTGCCAGCAGCGGCCTTAAGGCTAGCGGGCCTCACAATGAGCAGTTCTTC. Translated, it gives CASSGLKASGPHNEQFF. The rearrangement uses TRBV5-5 and TRBJ2-1, with TRBD2 matching 8 bases. Germline loops: CDR1 SGHKS, CDR2 YYEKEE (reference sequence). CDR3 size: 17 residues. V was clipped by 4 bases and J by 5 bases; unmatched bases: 14.

V usage is TRBV5-1 and J usage is TRBJ2-7; D might be TRBD1 or TRBD2, each matching 7 bases. The length of the CDR3 is 14 residues. Germline CDR1 reads SGHRS; CDR2 reads YFSETQ. The V end was cut by 5 bases, the J end by 2 bases, with 14 bases between. The CDR3 loop is CASSDREGAYEQYF. In DNA, the CDR3 is TGCGCCAGCAGTGACAGGGAGGGCGCCTACGAGCAGTACTTC.

This clonotype was picked up a small number of times. The chain is built from TRBV20-1 and TRBJ2-3, with TRBD2 matching over 12 bases. This CDR3 has 17 residues. Germline lookup yields CDR1 DFQATT and CDR2 SNEGSKA (reference sequence). The junction had 24 bases not matched to a gene; V was cut back by 6 bases and J by 14 bases. The CDR3 region has the DNA TGCAGTGCCAGCCTTCAAGGACTAGCGGGAAAGCACAGATACGCGTATTTT. The encoded protein is CSASLQGLAGKHRYAYF.

The chain has TRBV20-1 and TRBJ2-7, with a tentative D call TRBD2 (6 bases). Germline V gene lookup returns CDR1 DFQATT and CDR2 SNEGSKA (reference sequence). Deletions cut 3 bases from V and 4 bases from J, with 10 bases between. This CDR3 is built from 12 residues. The chain's CDR3 is CSASGSGYEQYF. CDR3 in DNA: TGCAGTGCTAGCGGGAGTGGGTACGAGCAGTACTTC.

This clonotype was found a few times. The chain joins TRBV27 to TRBJ1-2; possibly TRBD1 for D (5 bases). CDR3 size: 15 residues. Per germline, CDR1 MNHEY and CDR2 SMNVEV (reference sequence). The V end lost 3 bases, the J end lost 4 bases, and 15 bases lay between the germline ends. The DNA of the CDR3 is TGTGCCAGCAGTTTCCGGGCGGGACCTCCCTATGGCTACACCTTC. It translates to CASSFRAGPPYGYTF.

This rearrangement joins TRBV4-2 to TRBJ2-4, with D perhaps matching TRBD2 (5 bases). The CDR3 loop spans 15 amino acids. Trimming removed 3 bases from V and 1 base from J, with 10 bases in between. Germline lookup yields CDR1 LGHNA and CDR2 YNFKEQ. The CDR3 is CASSQGDEAKNIQYF. In nucleotides, the CDR3 is TGTGCCAGCAGCCAGGGAGATGAGGCCAAAAACATTCAGTACTTC.